This TCR beta chain was sequenced during a study of blood T cell repertoires in COVID-19. Study context: COVID-19 samples, acute and convalescent, were from the United States, Italy and Spain.

The V gene's germline CDR1 is SGHRS and CDR2 YFSETQ. The V and J ends lost 3 bases and 4 bases respectively, with 10 bases between them. There are 13 residues in the CDR3. The data were produced by immunoSEQ multiplex PCR, yet TCRdb's version contains in-frame clones alone and is incomplete. The table has about 180,000 clones, around 86% seen once. This clone was recorded only once. Living in about 25 US areas, the participants were between roughly 18 and 90 years of age. The study assigned cohorts using participant-reported clinical history. The sequence derives from a woman in her twenties or thirties who had recovered from COVID-19. Sequencing input: PBMCs or T cells enriched from blood (not recorded which). This sequence joins TRBV5-1 and TRBJ1-1; D is unresolved. The CDR3 DNA is TGCGCCAGCAGCTCCCCCCCGGGCACTGAAGCTTTCTTT. Translated, it gives CASSSPPGTEAFF.